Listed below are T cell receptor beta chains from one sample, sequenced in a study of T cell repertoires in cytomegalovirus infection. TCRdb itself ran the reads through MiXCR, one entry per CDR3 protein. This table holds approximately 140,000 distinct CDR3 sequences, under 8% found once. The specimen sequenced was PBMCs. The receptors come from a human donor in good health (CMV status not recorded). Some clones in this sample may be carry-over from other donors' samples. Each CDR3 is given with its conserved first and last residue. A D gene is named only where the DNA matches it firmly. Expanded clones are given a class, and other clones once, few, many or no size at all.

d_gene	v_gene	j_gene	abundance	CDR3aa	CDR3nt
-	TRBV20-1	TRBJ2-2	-	CSAKQLANTGELFF	TGCAGTGCTAAACAGTTAGCGAACACCGGGGAGCTGTTTTTT
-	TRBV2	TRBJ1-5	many	CASTDSLDAQPQHF	TGTGCCAGTACCGACAGCTTGGATGCTCAGCCCCAGCATTTT
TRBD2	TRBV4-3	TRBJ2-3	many	CASSQAVGGAADTQYF	TGCGCCAGCAGCCAAGCGGTCGGGGGGGCCGCAGATACGCAGTATTTT
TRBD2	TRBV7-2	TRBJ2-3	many	CASSQPAGGRTDTQYF	TGTGCCAGCAGCCAGCCAGCGGGGGGCCGCACAGATACGCAGTATTTT
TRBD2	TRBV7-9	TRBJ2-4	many	CASSPGGGGARQAKNIQYF	TGTGCCAGCAGCCCAGGCGGCGGGGGGGCCAGACAAGCCAAAAACATTCAGTACTTC
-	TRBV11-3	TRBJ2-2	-	CASSRTANTGELFF	TGTGCCAGCAGCAGGACAGCGAACACCGGGGAGCTGTTTTTT
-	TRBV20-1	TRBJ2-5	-	CSANPTGAFPQYF	TGCAGTGCAAACCCAACGGGGGCGTTTCCCCAGTACTTC
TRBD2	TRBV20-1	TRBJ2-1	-	CSGRLAGGRHRNEQFF	TGCAGTGGGAGACTAGCGGGGGGGCGGCATCGTAATGAGCAGTTCTTC
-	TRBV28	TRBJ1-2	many	CASSLSGSRGDYGYTF	TGTGCCAGCAGTTTGTCCGGGAGTCGGGGAGACTATGGCTACACCTTC
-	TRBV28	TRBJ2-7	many	CASSLTGPNEQYF	TGTGCCAGCAGTTTAACAGGTCCGAACGAGCAGTACTTC
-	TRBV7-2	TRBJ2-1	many	CASSLLGPPYNEQFF	TGTGCCAGCAGCTTACTCGGACCGCCGTACAATGAGCAGTTCTTC
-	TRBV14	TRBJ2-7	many	CASSQAYEQYF	TGTGCCAGCAGTCAGGCCTACGAGCAGTACTTC
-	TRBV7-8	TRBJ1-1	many	CASSLAGRGTEAFF	TGTGCCAGCAGCTTAGCGGGCAGGGGAACTGAAGCTTTCTTT
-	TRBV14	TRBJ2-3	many	CASSLTGLWGDTQYF	TGTGCCAGCAGCCTCACGGGACTCTGGGGAGATACGCAGTATTTT
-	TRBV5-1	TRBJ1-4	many	CASSLKREVGEKLFF	TGCGCCAGCAGCTTGAAGAGGGAGGTTGGGGAAAAACTGTTTTTT
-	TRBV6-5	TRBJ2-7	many	CASSYSGGPYEQYF	TGTGCCAGCAGTTACTCCGGCGGACCCTACGAGCAGTACTTC
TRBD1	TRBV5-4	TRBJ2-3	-	CASSMSRQGVDTQYF	TGTGCCAGCAGCATGTCACGTCAGGGGGTTGATACGCAGTATTTT
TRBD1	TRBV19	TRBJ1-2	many	CASSLYLPTGPNYGYTF	TGTGCCAGTAGTCTATATCTCCCGACAGGGCCTAACTATGGCTACACCTTC
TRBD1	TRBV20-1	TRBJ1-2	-	CSAIGQGGGYTF	TGCAGTGCTATCGGACAGGGCGGAGGCTACACCTTC
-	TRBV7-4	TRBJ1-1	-	CASSLVREANTEAFF	TGTGCCAGCAGCTTAGTAAGGGAGGCGAACACTGAAGCTTTCTTT
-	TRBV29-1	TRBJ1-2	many	CSVEVNYGYTF	TGCAGCGTTGAGGTGAACTATGGCTACACCTTC
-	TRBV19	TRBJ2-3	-	CASSIGQGSTDTQYF	TGTGCCAGTAGTATTGGCCAGGGTAGCACAGATACGCAGTATTTT
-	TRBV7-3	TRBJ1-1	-	CASSFGGGNTEAFF	TGTGCCAGCAGCTTCGGTGGAGGAAACACTGAAGCTTTCTTT
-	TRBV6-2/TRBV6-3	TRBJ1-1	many	CASSYSIGTNTEAFF	TGTGCCAGCAGTTACTCGATAGGGACGAACACTGAAGCTTTCTTT
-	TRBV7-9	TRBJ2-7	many	CASSFSTGVGEQYF	TGTGCCAGCAGCTTTTCTACGGGGGTCGGCGAGCAGTACTTC
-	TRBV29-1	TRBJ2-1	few	CSVAWTEPGEQFF	TGCAGCGTGGCCTGGACTGAACCGGGTGAGCAGTTCTTC
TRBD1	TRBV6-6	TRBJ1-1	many	CASSQGLEAFF	TGTGCCAGCTCACAGGGGCTTGAAGCTTTCTTT
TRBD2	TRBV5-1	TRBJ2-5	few	CASSLSTSRGQETQYF	TGCGCCAGCAGCTTATCGACTAGCAGAGGACAAGAGACCCAGTACTTC
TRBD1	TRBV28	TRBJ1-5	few	CASSQLTGGDNQPQHF	TGTGCCAGCAGCCAACTGACAGGGGGGGACAATCAGCCCCAGCATTTT
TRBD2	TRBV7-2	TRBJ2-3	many	CASSLAGGAGADTQYF	TGTGCCAGCAGCTTAGCCGGGGGGGCCGGGGCAGATACGCAGTATTTT
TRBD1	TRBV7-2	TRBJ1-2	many	CASSSRTGWGYTF	TGTGCCAGCAGCTCCCGGACAGGGTGGGGCTACACCTTC
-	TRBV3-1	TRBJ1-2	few	CASSQMGGYTF	TGTGCCAGCAGCCAGATGGGAGGCTACACCTTC
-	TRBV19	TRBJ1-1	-	CASSIPGPEAFF	TGTGCCAGTAGTATTCCTGGGCCTGAAGCTTTCTTT
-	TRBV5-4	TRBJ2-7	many	CASSLSDRFYEQYF	TGTGCCAGCAGCTTAAGCGACAGGTTCTACGAGCAGTACTTC
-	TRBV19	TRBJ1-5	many	CASSIGGTRYQPQHF	TGTGCCAGTAGTATAGGAGGGACCCGCTATCAGCCCCAGCATTTT
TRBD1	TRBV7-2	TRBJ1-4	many	CASSLAGQGSEKLFF	TGTGCCAGCAGCTTAGCCGGACAGGGTAGTGAAAAACTGTTTTTT
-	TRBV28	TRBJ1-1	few	CASPPSRENTEAFF	TGTGCCAGCCCTCCCTCGCGCGAGAACACTGAAGCTTTCTTT
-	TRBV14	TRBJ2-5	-	CASSHENREETQYF	TGTGCCAGCAGCCATGAAAACAGAGAAGAGACCCAGTACTTC
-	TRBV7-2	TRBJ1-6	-	CASSLSSPLHF	TGTGCCAGCAGCTTATCTTCACCCCTCCACTTT
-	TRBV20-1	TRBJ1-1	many	CSAASGRGITEAFF	TGCAGTGCTGCCTCAGGCAGGGGAATTACTGAAGCTTTCTTT
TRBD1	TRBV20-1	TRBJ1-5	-	CSASGGGFNQPQHF	TGCAGTGCTTCCGGAGGGGGCTTCAATCAGCCCCAGCATTTT
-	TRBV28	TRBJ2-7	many	CASRLTGGGGEQYF	TGTGCCAGCAGGCTAACAGGGGGGGGTGGGGAGCAGTACTTC
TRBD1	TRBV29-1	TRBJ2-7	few	CSGTGPSYEQYF	TGCAGCGGGACAGGGCCATCCTACGAGCAGTACTTC
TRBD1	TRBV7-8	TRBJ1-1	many	CASSPGTGRRTEAFF	TGTGCCAGCAGCCCCGGGACAGGTCGACGCACTGAAGCTTTCTTT
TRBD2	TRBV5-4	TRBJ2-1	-	CASSFPAGGASDEQFF	TGTGCCAGCAGCTTCCCTGCGGGGGGGGCCTCTGATGAGCAGTTCTTC
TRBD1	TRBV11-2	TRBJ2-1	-	CASSLETGISSYNEQFF	TGTGCCAGCAGCTTAGAGACAGGGATAAGCTCCTACAATGAGCAGTTCTTC
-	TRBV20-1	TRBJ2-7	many	CSARARTDYEQYF	TGCAGTGCTAGAGCCAGGACAGACTACGAGCAGTACTTC